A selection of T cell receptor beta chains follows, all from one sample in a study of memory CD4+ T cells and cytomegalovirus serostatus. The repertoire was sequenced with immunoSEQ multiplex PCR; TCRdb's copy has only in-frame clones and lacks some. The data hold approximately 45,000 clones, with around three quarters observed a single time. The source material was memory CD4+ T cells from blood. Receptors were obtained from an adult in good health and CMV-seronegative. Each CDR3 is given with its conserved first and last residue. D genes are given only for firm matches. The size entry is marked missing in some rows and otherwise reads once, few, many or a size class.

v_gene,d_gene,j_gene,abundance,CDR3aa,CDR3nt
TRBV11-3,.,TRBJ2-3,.,CASSLDGRGADTQYF,TGTGCCAGCAGCTTAGACGGGAGAGGAGCAGATACGCAGTATTTT
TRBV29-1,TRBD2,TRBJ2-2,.,CSVEDNFRGGTGELFF,TGCAGCGTTGAAGATAATTTTCGGGGGGGTACCGGGGAGCTGTTTTTT
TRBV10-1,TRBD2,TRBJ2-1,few,CASSEVGLAGVGEQFF,TGCGCCAGCAGTGAGGTGGGACTAGCGGGAGTCGGTGAGCAGTTCTTC
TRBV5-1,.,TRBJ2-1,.,CASSLESGYNEQFF,TGCGCCAGCAGCTTGGAGTCAGGGTACAATGAGCAGTTCTTC
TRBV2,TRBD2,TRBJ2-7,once,CASSRLAGGREQYF,TGTGCCAGCAGTAGACTAGCGGGGGGTCGGGAGCAGTACTTC
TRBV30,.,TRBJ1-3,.,CAWSKGSGNTIYF,TGTGCCTGGAGTAAAGGGTCTGGAAACACCATATATTTT
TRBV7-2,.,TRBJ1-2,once,CASSRTAEPDGYTF,TGTGCCAGCAGCAGGACCGCTGAGCCCGATGGCTACACCTTC
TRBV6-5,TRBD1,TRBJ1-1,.,CASSYSGQGNTEAFF,TGTGCCAGCAGTTACTCGGGACAGGGGAACACTGAAGCTTTCTTT
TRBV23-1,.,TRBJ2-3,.,CAPKRTDTQYF,TGCGCCCCTAAGCGCACAGATACGCAGTATTTT
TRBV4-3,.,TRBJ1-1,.,CASSQDTAINTEAFF,TGCGCCAGCAGCCAAGATACCGCGATCAACACTGAAGCTTTCTTT
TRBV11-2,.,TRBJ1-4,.,CASRRLTDPNEKLFF,TGTGCCAGCAGGCGCTTGACAGACCCTAATGAAAAACTGTTTTTT
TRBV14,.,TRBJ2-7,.,CASSRISGLLQYF,TGTGCCAGCAGCCGGATATCCGGATTGTTGCAGTACTTC
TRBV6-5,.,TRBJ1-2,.,CASSPHTGPYGYTF,TGTGCCAGCAGTCCCCATACAGGGCCCTATGGCTACACCTTC
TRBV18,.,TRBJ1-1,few,CASSSGGADTEAFF,TGTGCCAGCTCATCTGGGGGGGCGGACACTGAAGCTTTCTTT
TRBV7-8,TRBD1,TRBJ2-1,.,CASSLRKRKTGDVNEQFF,TGTGCCAGCAGCTTACGGAAGAGAAAGACAGGGGATGTAAATGAGCAGTTCTTC
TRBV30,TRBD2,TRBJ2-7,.,CAWSASSGIQLEQYF,TGTGCCTGGAGTGCGAGTAGCGGGATTCAACTCGAGCAGTACTTC
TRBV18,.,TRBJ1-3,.,CASSPSGTSTTGNTIYF,TGTGCCAGCTCACCCTCCGGGACGTCGACTACTGGAAACACCATATATTTT
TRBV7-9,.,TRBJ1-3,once,CATHEDLSSGNTIYF,TGTGCCACCCATGAGGATTTGAGCTCTGGAAACACCATATATTTT
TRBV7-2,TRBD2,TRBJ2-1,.,CASSPRAGDEQFF,TGTGCCAGCAGCCCCCGAGCGGGGGATGAGCAGTTCTTC
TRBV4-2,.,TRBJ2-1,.,CASSPPSRGNDNEQFF,TGTGCCAGCAGCCCTCCCTCGCGCGGAAACGACAATGAGCAGTTCTTC
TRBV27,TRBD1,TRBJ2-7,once,CASRLISGQGNGEQYF,TGTGCCAGCAGATTAATATCGGGACAGGGGAATGGCGAGCAGTACTTC
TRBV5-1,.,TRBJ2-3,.,CASSVGGSADTQYF,TGCGCCAGCAGCGTTGGGGGTAGTGCAGATACGCAGTATTTT
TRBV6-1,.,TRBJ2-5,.,CASSVKGGQETQYF,TGTGCCAGCAGTGTAAAAGGGGGCCAAGAGACCCAGTACTTC
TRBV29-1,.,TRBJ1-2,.,CSVAGEGYTF,TGCAGCGTTGCAGGGGAAGGCTACACCTTC
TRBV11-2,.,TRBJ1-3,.,CASSAGLLSGNTIYF,TGTGCCAGCAGCGCGGGACTTCTCTCTGGAAACACCATATATTTT
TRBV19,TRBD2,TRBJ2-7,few,CASSIPGRSDEQYF,TGTGCCAGTAGTATACCCGGGAGGTCCGACGAGCAGTACTTC
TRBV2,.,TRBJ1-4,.,CASSEGYYIATNEKLFF,TGTGCCAGCAGTGAAGGATACTACATTGCAACTAATGAAAAACTGTTTTTT
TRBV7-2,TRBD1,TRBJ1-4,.,CASSSGGGPFNEKLFF,TGTGCCAGCAGCTCAGGGGGGGGGCCTTTTAATGAAAAACTGTTTTTT
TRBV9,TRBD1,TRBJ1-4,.,CASSLGTGGGNEKLFF,TGTGCCAGCAGCTTGGGGACAGGAGGAGGGAATGAAAAACTGTTTTTT
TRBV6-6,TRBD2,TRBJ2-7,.,CASRAGTSGAYEQYF,TGTGCCAGCAGAGCCGGGACTAGCGGGGCCTACGAGCAGTACTTC
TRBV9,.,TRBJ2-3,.,CASSVGRASPDTQYF,TGTGCCAGCAGCGTAGGCAGGGCATCACCAGATACGCAGTATTTT
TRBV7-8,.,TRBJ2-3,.,CASSLPVTDTQYF,TGTGCCAGCAGCTTACCGGTAACAGATACGCAGTATTTT
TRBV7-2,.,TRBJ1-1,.,CASSLGQNTEAFF,TGTGCCAGCAGCTTAGGACAGAACACTGAAGCTTTCTTT
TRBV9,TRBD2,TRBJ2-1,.,CASSVVSSGEEQFF,TGTGCCAGCAGCGTAGTGTCCAGCGGGGAAGAGCAGTTCTTC
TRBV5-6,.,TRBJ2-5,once,CASSWRRGEETQYF,TGTGCCAGCAGCTGGCGGAGGGGAGAGGAGACCCAGTACTTC
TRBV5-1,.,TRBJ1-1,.,CASSFSGVSNTEAFF,TGCGCCAGCAGCTTCTCGGGCGTCTCTAACACTGAAGCTTTCTTT
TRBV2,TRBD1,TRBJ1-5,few,CASSGDRGTQPQHF,TGTGCCAGCAGCGGGGACAGGGGGACTCAGCCCCAGCATTTT
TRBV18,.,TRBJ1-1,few,CASSEDRNTEAFF,TGTGCCAGCTCGGAAGACAGGAACACTGAAGCTTTCTTT
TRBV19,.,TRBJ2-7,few,CASTSSRGAGLEQYF,TGTGCCAGTACCTCAAGCAGGGGAGCGGGGCTCGAGCAGTACTTC
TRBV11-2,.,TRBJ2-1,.,CASSSLYRSYNEQFF,TGTGCCAGCAGCTCGCTCTACCGGAGCTACAATGAGCAGTTCTTC
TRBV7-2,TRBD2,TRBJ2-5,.,CASSLTSGSVETQYF,TGTGCCAGCAGCTTGACTAGCGGGAGTGTGGAGACCCAGTACTTC
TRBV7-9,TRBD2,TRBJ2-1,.,CASSVTSGEEQFF,TGTGCCAGCAGCGTAACTAGCGGGGAAGAGCAGTTCTTC
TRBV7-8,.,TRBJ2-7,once,CASSLQGIRVYEQYF,TGTGCCAGCAGCCTTCAGGGGATAAGAGTCTACGAGCAGTACTTC
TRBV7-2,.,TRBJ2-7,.,CASSTEGGPGEQYF,TGTGCCAGCAGCACCGAGGGTGGTCCCGGCGAGCAGTACTTC
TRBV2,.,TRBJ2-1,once,CASSPGLNNEQFF,TGTGCCAGCAGCCCGGGACTGAACAATGAGCAGTTCTTC
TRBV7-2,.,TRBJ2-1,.,CASSLGLGSKQFF,TGTGCCAGCAGCTTAGGACTAGGTTCAAAGCAGTTCTTC
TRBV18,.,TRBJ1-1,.,CASSQARDREAFF,TGTGCCAGCTCACAGGCAAGGGACCGCGAAGCTTTCTTT
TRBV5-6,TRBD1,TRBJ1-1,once,CASRPGTGGWNTEAFF,TGTGCCAGCCGCCCCGGGACAGGGGGATGGAACACTGAAGCTTTCTTT
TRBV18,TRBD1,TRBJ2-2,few,CASSLGTGGTGELFF,TGTGCCAGCTCACTTGGGACAGGGGGCACCGGGGAGCTGTTTTTT
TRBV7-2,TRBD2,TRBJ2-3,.,CASSLVAGGEVSTQYF,TGTGCCAGCAGCTTAGTTGCGGGGGGGGAGGTCTCCACGCAGTATTTT
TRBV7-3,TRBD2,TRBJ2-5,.,CASSFSGSSGTQYF,TGTGCCAGCAGCTTCAGCGGGAGTAGTGGGACCCAGTACTTC
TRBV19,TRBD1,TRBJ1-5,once,CASSGTGGNQPQHF,TGTGCCAGTAGTGGGACAGGGGGCAATCAGCCCCAGCATTTT
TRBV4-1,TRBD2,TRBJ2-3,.,CASSLRLAGSDTQYF,TGCGCCAGCAGCCTCCGACTAGCGGGGTCAGATACGCAGTATTTT